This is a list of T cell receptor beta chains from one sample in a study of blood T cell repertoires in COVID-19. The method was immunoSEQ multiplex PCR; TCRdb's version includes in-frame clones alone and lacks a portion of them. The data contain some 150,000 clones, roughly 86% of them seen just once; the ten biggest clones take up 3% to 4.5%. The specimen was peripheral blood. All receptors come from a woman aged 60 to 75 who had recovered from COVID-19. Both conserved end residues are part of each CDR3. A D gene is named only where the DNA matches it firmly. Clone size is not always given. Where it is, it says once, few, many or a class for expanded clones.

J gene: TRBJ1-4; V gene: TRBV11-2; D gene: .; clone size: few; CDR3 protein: CASSFVNEKLFF; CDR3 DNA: TGTGCCAGCAGCTTCGTTAATGAAAAACTGTTTTTT
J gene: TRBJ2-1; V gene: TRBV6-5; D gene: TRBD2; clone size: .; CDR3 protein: CASSSLAGGPSFF; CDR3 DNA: TGTGCCAGCAGTTCTCTAGCGGGGGGGCCTTCCTTCTTC
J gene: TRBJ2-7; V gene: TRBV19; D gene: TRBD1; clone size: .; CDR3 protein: CASSMRTGGSYEQYF; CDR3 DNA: TGTGCCAGTAGTATGCGGACAGGGGGCTCCTACGAGCAGTACTTC
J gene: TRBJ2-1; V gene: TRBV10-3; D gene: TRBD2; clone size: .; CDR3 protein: CAISESTSGGVYNEQFF; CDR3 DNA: TGTGCCATCAGTGAGTCGACTAGCGGGGGGGTTTACAATGAGCAGTTCTTC
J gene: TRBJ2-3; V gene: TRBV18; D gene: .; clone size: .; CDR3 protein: CASSPTYSGTDTQYF; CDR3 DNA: TGTGCCAGCTCTCCAACTTATTCCGGGACAGATACGCAGTATTTT
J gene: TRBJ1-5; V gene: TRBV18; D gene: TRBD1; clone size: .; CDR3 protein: CASSPGQGLFQPQHF; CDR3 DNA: TGTGCCAGCTCGCCCGGACAGGGGTTGTTTCAGCCCCAGCATTTT
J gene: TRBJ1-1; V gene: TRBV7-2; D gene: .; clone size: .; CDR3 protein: CASSLAAVMNTEAFF; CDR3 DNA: TGTGCCAGCAGCTTAGCGGCAGTGATGAACACTGAAGCTTTCTTT
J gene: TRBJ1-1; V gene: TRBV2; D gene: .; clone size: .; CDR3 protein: CASSMDSMNTEAFF; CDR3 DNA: TGTGCCAGCAGCATGGACAGCATGAACACTGAAGCTTTCTTT
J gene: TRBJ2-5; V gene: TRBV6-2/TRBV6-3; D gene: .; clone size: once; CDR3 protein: CASSSPPSGQETQYF; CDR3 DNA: TGTGCCAGCAGTTCCCCCCCCTCGGGGCAAGAGACCCAGTACTTC
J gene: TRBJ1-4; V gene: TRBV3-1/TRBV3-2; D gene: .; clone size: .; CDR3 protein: CASSQEGRAGKLFF; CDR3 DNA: TGTGCCAGCAGCCAAGAAGGAAGGGCGGGAAAACTGTTTTTT
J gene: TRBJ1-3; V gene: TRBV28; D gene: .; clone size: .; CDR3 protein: CASRGRGPSGNTIYF; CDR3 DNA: TGTGCCAGCAGAGGCAGGGGTCCCTCTGGAAACACCATATATTTT
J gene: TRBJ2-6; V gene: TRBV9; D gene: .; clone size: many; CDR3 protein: CASSFSPSRANVLTF; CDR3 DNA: TGTGCCAGCAGCTTTAGTCCTAGCCGGGCCAACGTCCTGACTTTC
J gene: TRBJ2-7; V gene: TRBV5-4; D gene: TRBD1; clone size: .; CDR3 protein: CASSLAFSDRAVSYEQYF; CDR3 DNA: TGTGCCAGCAGCTTGGCCTTCTCAGACAGGGCCGTATCCTACGAGCAGTACTTC
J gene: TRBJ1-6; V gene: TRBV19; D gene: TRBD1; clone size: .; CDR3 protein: CASSLAGTGVSPLHF; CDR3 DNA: TGTGCCAGTTCCTTAGCCGGGACAGGGGTATCACCCCTCCACTTT
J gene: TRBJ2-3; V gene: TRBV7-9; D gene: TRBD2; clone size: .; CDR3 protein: CASSPNGGAGDTQYF; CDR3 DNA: TGTGCCAGCAGCCCCAACGGGGGGGCTGGAGATACGCAGTATTTT
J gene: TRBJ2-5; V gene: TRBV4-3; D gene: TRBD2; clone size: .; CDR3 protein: CASSQDFGGGTNYQETQYF; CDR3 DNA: TGCGCCAGCAGCCAAGATTTCGGCGGGGGGACCAATTACCAAGAGACCCAGTACTTC
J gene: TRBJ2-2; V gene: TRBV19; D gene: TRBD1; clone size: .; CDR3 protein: CASSSRDRGTGELFF; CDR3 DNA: TGTGCCAGTAGTTCCCGGGACAGGGGCACCGGGGAGCTGTTTTTT
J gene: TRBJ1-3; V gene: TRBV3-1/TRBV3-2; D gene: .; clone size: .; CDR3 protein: CASSQDLQSGNTIYF; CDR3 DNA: TGTGCCAGCAGCCAAGATCTCCAGTCTGGAAACACCATATATTTT
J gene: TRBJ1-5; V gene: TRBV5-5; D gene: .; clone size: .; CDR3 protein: CASSLWEGQPQHF; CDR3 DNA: TGTGCCAGCAGCTTGTGGGAGGGGCAGCCCCAGCATTTT
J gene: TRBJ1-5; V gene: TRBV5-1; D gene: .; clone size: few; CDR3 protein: CASSFRVLYNQPQHF; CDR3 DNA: TGCGCCAGCAGTTTCCGGGTCCTCTATAATCAGCCCCAGCATTTT
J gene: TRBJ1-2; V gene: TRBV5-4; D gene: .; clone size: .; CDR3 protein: CASSQEVGGVANYGYTF; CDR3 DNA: TGTGCCAGCAGCCAGGAGGTTGGGGGGGTTGCTAACTATGGCTACACCTTC
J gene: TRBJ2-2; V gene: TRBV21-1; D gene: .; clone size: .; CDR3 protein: CASSKASGGTLGLAGHTGELFF; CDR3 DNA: TGTGCCAGCAGCAAAGCAAGCGGCGGGACCCTGGGACTAGCGGGGCACACCGGGGAGCTGTTTTTT
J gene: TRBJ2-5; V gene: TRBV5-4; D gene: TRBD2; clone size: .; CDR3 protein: CASSFAGGKETQYF; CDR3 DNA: TGTGCCAGCAGCTTCGCGGGGGGGAAAGAGACCCAGTACTTC
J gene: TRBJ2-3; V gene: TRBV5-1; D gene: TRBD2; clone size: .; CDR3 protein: CASSDLAGGPSDTQYF; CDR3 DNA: TGCGCCAGCAGCGATCTAGCGGGGGGGCCGTCAGATACGCAGTATTTT
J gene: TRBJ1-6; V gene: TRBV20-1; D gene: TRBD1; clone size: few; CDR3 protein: CSARAGGTLHF; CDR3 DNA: TGCAGTGCTAGAGCAGGGGGAACCCTCCACTTT
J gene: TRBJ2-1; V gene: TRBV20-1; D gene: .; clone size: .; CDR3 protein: CSASIQGPGYNEQFF; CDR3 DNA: TGCAGTGCTAGTATCCAGGGGCCCGGGTACAATGAGCAGTTCTTC
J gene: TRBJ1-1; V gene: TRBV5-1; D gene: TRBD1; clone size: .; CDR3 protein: CASSWTGTGPRNTEAFF; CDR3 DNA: TGCGCCAGCAGCTGGACTGGGACAGGCCCCAGGAACACTGAAGCTTTCTTT
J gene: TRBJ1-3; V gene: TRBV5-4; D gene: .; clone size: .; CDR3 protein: CASTIGGQQSGNTIYF; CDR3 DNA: TGTGCCAGCACGATTGGGGGCCAACAATCTGGAAACACCATATATTTT
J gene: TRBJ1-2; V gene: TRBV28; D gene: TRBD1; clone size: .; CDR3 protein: CASSHNRGPNYGYTF; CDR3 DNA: TGTGCCAGCAGCCACAACAGGGGGCCGAACTATGGCTACACCTTC
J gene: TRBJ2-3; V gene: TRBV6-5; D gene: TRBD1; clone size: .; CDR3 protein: CASSLNPGGTDTQYF; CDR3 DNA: TGTGCCAGCAGCCTCAATCCAGGGGGTACAGATACGCAGTATTTT
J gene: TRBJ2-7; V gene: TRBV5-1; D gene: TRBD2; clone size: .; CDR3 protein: CASSSSSGGHYEQYF; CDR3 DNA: TGCGCCAGCAGCTCCTCTAGCGGGGGGCACTACGAGCAGTACTTC
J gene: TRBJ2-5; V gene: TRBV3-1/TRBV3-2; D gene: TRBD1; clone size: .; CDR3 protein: CASSLQGRETQYF; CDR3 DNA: TGTGCCAGCAGCCTACAGGGGCGAGAGACCCAGTACTTC
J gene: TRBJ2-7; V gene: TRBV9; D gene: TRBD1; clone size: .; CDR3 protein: CASSGPDRTGSYEQYF; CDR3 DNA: TGTGCCAGCAGCGGCCCGGACAGGACAGGCTCCTACGAGCAGTACTTC
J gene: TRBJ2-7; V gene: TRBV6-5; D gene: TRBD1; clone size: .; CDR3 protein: CASRGLLGSYF; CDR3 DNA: TGTGCCAGTAGGGGGCTGTTGGGGTCGTACTTC
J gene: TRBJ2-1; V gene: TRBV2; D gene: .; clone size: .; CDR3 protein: CASTPLGGVDEQFF; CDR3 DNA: TGTGCCAGCACGCCCCTCGGGGGAGTGGATGAGCAGTTCTTC
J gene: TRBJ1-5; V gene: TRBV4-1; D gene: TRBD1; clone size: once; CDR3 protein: CASSERDRGPQPQHF; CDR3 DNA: TGCGCCAGCAGCGAAAGGGACAGGGGACCTCAGCCCCAGCATTTT
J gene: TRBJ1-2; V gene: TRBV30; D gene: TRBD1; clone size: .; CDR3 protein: CAWSVRDGRGNYGYTF; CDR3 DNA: TGTGCCTGGAGTGTACGAGATGGCAGGGGGAACTATGGCTACACCTTC
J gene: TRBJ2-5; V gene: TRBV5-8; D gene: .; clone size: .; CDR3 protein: CASSFFQGETQYF; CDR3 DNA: TGTGCCAGCAGCTTTTTTCAGGGTGAGACCCAGTACTTC
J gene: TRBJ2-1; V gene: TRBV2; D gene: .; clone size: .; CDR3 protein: CASNGGGRSSYNEQFF; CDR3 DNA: TGTGCCAGCAACGGCGGGGGCCGAAGCTCCTACAATGAGCAGTTCTTC
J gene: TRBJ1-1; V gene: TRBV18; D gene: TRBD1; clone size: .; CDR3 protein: CASSPWRGRTEAFF; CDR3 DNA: TGTGCCAGCTCACCGTGGAGGGGGCGCACTGAAGCTTTCTTT
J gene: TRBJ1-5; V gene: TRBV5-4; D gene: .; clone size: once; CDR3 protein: CASSPSAGRNQPQHF; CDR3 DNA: TGTGCCAGCAGCCCTTCGGCGGGGCGGAATCAGCCCCAGCATTTT
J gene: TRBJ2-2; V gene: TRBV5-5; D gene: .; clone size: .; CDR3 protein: CASSLDGRGPGELFF; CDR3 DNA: TGTGCCAGCAGCTTGGATGGCAGGGGCCCCGGGGAGCTGTTTTTT
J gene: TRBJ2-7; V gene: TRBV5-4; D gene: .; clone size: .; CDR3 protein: CASSLDSSSLYEQYF; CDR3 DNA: TGTGCCAGCAGCTTGGACTCCTCCTCCCTCTACGAGCAGTACTTC
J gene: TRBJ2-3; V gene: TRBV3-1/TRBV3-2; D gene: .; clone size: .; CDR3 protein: CASSQVVRSDTQYF; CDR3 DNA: TGTGCCAGCAGCCAAGTTGTTCGGTCAGATACGCAGTATTTT
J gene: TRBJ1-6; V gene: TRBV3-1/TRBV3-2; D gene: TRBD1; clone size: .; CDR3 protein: CASSQATGTGNSPLHF; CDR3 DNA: TGTGCCAGCAGCCAAGCGACCGGGACAGGGAATTCACCCCTCCACTTT
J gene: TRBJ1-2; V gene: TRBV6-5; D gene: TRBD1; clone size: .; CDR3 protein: CASSYGQEAAYTF; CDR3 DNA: TGTGCCAGCAGTTACGGACAGGAGGCAGCCTACACCTTC